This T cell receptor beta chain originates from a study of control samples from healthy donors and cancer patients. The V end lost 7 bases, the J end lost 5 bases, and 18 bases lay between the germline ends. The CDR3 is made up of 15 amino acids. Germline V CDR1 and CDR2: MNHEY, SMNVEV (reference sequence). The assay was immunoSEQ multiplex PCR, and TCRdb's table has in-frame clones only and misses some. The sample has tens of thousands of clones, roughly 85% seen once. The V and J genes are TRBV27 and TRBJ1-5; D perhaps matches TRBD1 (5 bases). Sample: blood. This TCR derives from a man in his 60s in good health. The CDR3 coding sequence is TGTGCCAGCAAACCCTGGGGCAGGGAGGATCAGCCCCAGCATTTT. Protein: CASKPWGREDQPQHF.